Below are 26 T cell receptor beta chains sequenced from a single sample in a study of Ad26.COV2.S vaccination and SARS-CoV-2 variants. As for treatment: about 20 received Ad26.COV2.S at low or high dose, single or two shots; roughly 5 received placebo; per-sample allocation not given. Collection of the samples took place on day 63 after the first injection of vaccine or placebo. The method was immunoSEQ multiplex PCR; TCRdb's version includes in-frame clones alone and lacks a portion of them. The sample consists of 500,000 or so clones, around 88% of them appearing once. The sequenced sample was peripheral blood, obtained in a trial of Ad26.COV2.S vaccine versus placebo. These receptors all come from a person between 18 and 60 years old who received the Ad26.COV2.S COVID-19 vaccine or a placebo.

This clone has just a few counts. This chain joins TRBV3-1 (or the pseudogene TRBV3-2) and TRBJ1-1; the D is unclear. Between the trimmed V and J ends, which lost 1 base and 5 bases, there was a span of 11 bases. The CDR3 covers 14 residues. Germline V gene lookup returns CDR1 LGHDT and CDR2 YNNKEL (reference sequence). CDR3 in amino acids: CASSQGEYRTEAFF. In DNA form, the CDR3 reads TGTGCCAGCAGCCAAGGGGAATATCGGACTGAAGCTTTCTTT.

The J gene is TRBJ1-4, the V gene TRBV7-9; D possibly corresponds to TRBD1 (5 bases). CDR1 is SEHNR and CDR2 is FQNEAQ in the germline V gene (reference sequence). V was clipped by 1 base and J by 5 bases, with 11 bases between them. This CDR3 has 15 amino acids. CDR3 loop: CASSLDRAGNEKLFF. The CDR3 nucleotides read TGTGCCAGCAGCTTAGATCGGGCAGGGAATGAAAAACTGTTTTTT. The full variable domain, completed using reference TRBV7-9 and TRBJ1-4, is DTGVSQNPRHKITKRGQNVTFRCDPISEHNRLYWYRQTLGQGPEFLTYFQNEAQLEKSRLLSDRFSAERPKGSFSTLEIQRTEQGDSAMYLCASSLDRAGNEKLFFGSGTQLSVL.

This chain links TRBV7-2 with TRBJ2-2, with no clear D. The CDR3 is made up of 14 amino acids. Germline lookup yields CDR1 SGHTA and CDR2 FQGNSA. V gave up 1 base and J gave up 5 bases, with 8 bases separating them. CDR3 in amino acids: CASSLEGWTGELFF. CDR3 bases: TGTGCCAGCAGCTTAGAGGGCTGGACCGGGGAGCTGTTTTTT.

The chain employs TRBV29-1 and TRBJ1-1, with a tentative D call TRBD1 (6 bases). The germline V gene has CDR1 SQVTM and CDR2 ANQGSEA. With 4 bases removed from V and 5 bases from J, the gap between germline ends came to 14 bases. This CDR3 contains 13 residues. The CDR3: CSVAQGRGTEAFF. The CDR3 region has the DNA TGCAGCGTTGCACAGGGCCGTGGTACTGAAGCTTTCTTT.

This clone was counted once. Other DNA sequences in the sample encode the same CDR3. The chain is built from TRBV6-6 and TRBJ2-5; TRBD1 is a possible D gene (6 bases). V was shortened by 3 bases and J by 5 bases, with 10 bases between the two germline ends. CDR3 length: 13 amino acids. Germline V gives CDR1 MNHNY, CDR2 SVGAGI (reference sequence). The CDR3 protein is CASSYGGGETQYF. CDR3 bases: TGTGCCAGCAGTTATGGGGGCGGGGAGACCCAGTACTTC.

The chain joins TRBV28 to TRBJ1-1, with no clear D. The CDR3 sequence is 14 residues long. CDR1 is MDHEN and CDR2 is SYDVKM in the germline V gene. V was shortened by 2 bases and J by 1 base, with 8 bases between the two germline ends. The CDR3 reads CASSLRVENTEAFF. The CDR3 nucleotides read TGTGCCAGCAGTTTAAGGGTAGAGAACACTGAAGCTTTCTTT.

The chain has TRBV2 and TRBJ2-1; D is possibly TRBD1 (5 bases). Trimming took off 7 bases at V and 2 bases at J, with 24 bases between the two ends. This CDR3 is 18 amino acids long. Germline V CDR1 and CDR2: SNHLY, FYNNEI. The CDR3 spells CASKSRARVGATYNEQFF. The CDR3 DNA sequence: TGTGCCAGCAAGTCCAGGGCCCGGGTAGGAGCTACCTACAATGAGCAGTTCTTC.

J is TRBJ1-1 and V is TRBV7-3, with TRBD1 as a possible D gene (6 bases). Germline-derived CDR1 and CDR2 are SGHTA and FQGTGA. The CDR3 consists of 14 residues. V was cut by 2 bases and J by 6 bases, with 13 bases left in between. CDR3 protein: CASSLGQWGAEAFF. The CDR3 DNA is TGTGCCAGCAGCTTAGGACAGTGGGGCGCTGAAGCTTTCTTT.

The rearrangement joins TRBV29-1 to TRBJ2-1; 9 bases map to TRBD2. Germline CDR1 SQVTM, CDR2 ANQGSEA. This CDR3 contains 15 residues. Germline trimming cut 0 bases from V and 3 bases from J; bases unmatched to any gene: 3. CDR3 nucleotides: TGCAGCGTTGAAGAGGGAGCGGGGGGCTACAATGAGCAGTTCTTC. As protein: CSVEEGAGGYNEQFF.

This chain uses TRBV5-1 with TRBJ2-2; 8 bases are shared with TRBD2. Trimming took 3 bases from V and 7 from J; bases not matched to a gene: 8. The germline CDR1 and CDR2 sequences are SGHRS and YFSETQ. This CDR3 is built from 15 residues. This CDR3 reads CASSSGLALGGELFF. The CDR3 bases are TGCGCCAGCAGCTCCGGACTAGCATTGGGCGGGGAGCTGTTTTTT.

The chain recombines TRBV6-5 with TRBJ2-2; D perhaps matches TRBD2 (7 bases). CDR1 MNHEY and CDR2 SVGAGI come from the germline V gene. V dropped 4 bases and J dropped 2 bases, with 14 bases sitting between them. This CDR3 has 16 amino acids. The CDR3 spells CASSLRRGPNTGELFF. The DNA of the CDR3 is TGTGCCAGCAGTTTACGGCGGGGGCCCAACACCGGGGAGCTGTTTTTT.

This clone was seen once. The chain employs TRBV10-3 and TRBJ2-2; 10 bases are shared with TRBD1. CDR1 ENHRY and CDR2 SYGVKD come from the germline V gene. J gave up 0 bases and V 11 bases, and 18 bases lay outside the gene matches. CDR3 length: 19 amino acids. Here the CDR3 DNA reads TGTGCCGTCCCTTCGGGGTCGGGACAGGGGACCTCGAACACCGGGGAGCTGTTTTTT. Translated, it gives CAVPSGSGQGTSNTGELFF.

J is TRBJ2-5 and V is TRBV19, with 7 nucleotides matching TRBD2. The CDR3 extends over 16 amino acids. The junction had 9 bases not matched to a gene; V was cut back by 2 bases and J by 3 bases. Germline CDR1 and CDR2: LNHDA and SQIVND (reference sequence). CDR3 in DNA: TGTGCCAGTAGTATAACCGGAGGACGGGGGGAAGAGACCCAGTACTTC. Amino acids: CASSITGGRGEETQYF.

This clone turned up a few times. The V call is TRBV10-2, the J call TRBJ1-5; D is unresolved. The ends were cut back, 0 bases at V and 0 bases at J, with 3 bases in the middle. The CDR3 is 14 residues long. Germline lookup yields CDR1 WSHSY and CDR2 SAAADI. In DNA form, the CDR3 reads TGCGCCAGCAGTGAGTCAAGTAGCAATCAGCCCCAGCATTTT. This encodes CASSESSSNQPQHF.

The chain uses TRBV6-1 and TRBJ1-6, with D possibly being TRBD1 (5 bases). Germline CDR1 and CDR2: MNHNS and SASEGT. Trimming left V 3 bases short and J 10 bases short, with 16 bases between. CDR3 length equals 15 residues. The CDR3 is CASSDPTVGESPLHF. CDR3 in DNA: TGTGCCAGCAGTGACCCCACAGTGGGGGAATCACCCCTCCACTTT.

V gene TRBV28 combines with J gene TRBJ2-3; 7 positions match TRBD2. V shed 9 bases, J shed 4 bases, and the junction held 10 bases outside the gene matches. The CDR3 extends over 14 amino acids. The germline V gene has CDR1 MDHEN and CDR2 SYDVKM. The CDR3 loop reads CASREGGGADTQYF. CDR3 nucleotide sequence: TGTGCCAGTAGGGAGGGAGGAGGGGCAGATACGCAGTATTTT. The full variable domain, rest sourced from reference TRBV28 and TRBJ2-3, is DVKVTQSSRYLVKRTGEKVFLECVQDMDHENMFWYRQDPGLGLRLIYFSYDVKMKEKGDIPEGYSVSREKKERFSLILESASTNQTSMYLCASREGGGADTQYFGPGTRLTVL.

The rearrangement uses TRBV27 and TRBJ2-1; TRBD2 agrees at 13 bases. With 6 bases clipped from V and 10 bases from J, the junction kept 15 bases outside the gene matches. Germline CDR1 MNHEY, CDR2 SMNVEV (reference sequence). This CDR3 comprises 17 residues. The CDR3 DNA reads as TGTGCCAGCAGGAGGATCGGGACTAGCGGGATCTCTAGCGAGCAGTTCTTC. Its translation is CASRRIGTSGISSEQFF.

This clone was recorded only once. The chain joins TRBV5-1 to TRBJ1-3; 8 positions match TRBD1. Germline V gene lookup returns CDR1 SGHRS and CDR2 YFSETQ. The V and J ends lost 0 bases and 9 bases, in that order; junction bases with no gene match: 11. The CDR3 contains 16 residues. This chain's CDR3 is CASSLDPPTGAVTIYF. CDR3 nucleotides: TGCGCCAGCAGCTTGGACCCGCCGACAGGGGCCGTCACCATATATTTT.

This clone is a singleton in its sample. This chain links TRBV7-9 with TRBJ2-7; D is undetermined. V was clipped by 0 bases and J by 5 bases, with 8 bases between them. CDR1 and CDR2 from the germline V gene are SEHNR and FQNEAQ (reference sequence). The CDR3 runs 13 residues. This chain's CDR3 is CASSLAWADEQYF. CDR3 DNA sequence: TGTGCCAGCAGCTTAGCGTGGGCGGACGAGCAGTACTTC. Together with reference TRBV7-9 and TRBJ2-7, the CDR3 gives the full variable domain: DTGVSQNPRHKITKRGQNVTFRCDPISEHNRLYWYRQTLGQGPEFLTYFQNEAQLEKSRLLSDRFSAERPKGSFSTLEIQRTEQGDSAMYLCASSLAWADEQYFGPGTRLTVT.

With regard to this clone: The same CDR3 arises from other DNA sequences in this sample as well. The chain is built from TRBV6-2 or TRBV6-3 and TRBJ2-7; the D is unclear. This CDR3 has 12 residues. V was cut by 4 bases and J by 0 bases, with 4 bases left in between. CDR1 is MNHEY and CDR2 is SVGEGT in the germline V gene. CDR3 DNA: TGTGCCAGCAGTTCCACCTCCTACGAGCAGTACTTC. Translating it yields CASSSTSYEQYF.

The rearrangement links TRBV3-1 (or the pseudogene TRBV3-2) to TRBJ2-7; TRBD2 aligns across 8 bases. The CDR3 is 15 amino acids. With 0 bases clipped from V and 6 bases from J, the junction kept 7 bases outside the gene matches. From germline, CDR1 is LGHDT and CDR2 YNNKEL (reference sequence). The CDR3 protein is CASSQDWAGGIEQYF. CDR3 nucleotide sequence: TGTGCCAGCAGCCAAGATTGGGCGGGAGGAATCGAGCAGTACTTC.

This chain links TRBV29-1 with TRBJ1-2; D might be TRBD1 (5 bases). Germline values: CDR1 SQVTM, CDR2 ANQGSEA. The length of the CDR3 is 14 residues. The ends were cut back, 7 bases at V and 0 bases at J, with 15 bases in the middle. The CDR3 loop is CSAGTRTPNYGYTF. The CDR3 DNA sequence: TGCAGCGCCGGGACCCGCACCCCTAACTATGGCTACACCTTC.

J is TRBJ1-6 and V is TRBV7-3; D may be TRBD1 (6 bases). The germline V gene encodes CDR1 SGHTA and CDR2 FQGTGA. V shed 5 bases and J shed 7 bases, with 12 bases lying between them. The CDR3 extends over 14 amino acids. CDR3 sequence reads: CASSLQGRNSPLHF. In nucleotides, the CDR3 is TGTGCCAGCAGCCTGCAGGGGAGGAATTCACCCCTCCACTTT.

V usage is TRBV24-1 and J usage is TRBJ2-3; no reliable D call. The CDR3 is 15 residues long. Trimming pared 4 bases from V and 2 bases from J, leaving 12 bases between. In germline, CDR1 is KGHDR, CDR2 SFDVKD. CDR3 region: CATSDPTRITDTQYF. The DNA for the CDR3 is TGTGCCACCAGTGACCCAACCAGAATCACAGATACGCAGTATTTT.

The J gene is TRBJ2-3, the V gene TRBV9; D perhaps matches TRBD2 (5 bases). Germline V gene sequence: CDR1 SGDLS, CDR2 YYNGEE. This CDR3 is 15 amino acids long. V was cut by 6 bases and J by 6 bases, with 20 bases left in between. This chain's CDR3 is CASTQNPAVGDTQYF. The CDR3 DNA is TGTGCCAGCACCCAAAATCCAGCGGTGGGGGATACGCAGTATTTT.

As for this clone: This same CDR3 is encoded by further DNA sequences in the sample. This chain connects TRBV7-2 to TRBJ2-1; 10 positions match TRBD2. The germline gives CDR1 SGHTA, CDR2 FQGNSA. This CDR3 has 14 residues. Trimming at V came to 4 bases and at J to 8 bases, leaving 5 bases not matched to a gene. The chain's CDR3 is CASSSSGSFYEQFF. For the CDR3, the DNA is TGTGCCAGCAGCTCTAGCGGGAGCTTCTATGAGCAGTTCTTC.